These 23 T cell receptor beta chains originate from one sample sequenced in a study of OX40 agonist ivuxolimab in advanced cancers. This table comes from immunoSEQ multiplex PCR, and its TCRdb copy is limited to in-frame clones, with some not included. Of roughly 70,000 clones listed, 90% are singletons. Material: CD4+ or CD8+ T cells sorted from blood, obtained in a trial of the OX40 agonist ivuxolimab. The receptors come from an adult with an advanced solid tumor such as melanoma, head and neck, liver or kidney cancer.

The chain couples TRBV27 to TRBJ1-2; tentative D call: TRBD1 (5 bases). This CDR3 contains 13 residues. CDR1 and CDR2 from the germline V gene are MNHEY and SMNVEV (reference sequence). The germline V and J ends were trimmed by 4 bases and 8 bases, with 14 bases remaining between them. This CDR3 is CASSSRAGNGYTF. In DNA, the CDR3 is TGTGCCAGCAGTTCACGAGCAGGGAACGGCTACACCTTC.

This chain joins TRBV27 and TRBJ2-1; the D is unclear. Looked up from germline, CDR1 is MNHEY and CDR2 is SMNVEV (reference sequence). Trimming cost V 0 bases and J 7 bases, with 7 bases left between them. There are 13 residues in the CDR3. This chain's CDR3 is CASSLSGMNEQFF. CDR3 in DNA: TGTGCCAGCAGTTTATCGGGAATGAATGAGCAGTTCTTC.

CDR3 sequence: CASSLGRGGHQPQHF. The DNA for the CDR3 is TGTGCCAGCAGCTTAGGCCGGGGGGGCCATCAGCCCCAGCATTTT. The chain links TRBV13 to TRBJ1-5; the D gene is possibly TRBD1 (6 bases). Germline assignment: CDR1 PRHDT and CDR2 FYEKMQ (reference sequence). V was cut by 0 bases and J by 5 bases, with 11 bases left in between. The CDR3 contains 15 residues.

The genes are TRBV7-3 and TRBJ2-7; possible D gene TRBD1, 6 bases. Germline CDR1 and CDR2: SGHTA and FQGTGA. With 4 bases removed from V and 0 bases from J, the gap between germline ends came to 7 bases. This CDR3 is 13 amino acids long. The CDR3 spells CASSSDSSYEQYF. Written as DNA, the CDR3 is TGTGCCAGCAGCTCGGACAGCTCCTACGAGCAGTACTTC.

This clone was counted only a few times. CDR3 sequence (DNA): TGTGCCAGCAGCTACCGGGACTCTTACAATGAGCAGTTCTTC. It specifies CASSYRDSYNEQFF. V usage is TRBV7-2 and J usage is TRBJ2-1; TRBD2 might be the D (6 bases). Trimming removed 4 bases at V and 4 bases at J, with 11 bases between. Germline V CDR1 and CDR2: SGHTA, FQGNSA. The CDR3 is made up of 14 amino acids.

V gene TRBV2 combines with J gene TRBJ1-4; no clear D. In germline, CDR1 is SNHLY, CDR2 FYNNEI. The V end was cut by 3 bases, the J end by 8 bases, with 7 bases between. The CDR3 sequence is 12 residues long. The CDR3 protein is CASSDYREKLFF. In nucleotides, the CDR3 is TGTGCCAGCAGTGACTACCGGGAAAAACTGTTTTTT.

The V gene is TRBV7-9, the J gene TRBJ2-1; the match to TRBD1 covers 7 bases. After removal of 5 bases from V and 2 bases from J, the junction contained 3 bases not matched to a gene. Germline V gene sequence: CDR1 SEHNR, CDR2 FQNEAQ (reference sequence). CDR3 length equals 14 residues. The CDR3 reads CASSHGTAYNEQFF. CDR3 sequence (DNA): TGTGCCAGCAGCCACGGGACAGCCTACAATGAGCAGTTCTTC.

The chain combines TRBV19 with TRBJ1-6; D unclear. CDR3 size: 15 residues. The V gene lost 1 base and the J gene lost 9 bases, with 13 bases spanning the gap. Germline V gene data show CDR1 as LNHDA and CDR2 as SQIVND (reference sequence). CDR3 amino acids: CASSIGGNGLSPLHF. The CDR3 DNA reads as TGTGCCAGTAGTATAGGGGGAAATGGCCTTTCACCCCTCCACTTT.

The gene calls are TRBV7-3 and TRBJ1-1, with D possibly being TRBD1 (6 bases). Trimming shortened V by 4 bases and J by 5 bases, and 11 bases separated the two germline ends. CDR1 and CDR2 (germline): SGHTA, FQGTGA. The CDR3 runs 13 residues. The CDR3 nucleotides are TGTGCCAGCAGCTCTAATCAGGGGACTGAAGCTTTCTTT. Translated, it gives CASSSNQGTEAFF. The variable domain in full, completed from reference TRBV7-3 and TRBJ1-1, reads GAGVSQTPSNKVTEKGKYVELRCDPISGHTALYWYRQSLGQGPEFLIYFQGTGAADDSGLPNDRFFAVRPEGSVSTLKIQRTERGDSAVYLCASSSNQGTEAFFGQGTRLTVV.

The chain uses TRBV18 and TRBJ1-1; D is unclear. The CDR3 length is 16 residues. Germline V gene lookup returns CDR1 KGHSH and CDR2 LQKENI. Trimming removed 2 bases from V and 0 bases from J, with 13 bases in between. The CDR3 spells CASSPGKRMMNTEAFF. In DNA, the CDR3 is TGTGCCAGCTCACCAGGGAAGCGGATGATGAACACTGAAGCTTTCTTT.

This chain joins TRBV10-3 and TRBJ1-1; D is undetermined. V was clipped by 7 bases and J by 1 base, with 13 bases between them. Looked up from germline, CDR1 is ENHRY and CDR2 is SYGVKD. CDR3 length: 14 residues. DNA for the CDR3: TGTGCCATCAAGGCGGGCAGAACGAACACTGAAGCTTTCTTT. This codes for CAIKAGRTNTEAFF.

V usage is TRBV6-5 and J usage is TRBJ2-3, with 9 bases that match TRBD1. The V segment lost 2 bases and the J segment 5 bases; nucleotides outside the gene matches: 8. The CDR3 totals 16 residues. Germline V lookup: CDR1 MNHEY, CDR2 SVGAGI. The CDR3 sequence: CASSYERDRVLDTQYF. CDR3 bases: TGTGCCAGCAGTTACGAGCGGGACAGGGTCCTAGATACGCAGTATTTT.

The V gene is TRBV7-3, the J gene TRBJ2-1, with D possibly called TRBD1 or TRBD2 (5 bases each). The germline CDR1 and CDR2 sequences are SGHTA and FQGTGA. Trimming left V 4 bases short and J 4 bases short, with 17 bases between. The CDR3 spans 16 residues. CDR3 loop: CASSWGQEVGYNEQFF. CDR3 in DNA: TGTGCCAGCAGCTGGGGCCAGGAGGTCGGGTACAATGAGCAGTTCTTC. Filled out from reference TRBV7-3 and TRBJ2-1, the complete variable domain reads GAGVSQTPSNKVTEKGKYVELRCDPISGHTALYWYRQSLGQGPEFLIYFQGTGAADDSGLPNDRFFAVRPEGSVSTLKIQRTERGDSAVYLCASSWGQEVGYNEQFFGPGTRLTVL.

CDR3 sequence (DNA): TGTGCTAGTGCCCAGGAGACGGGAGCGGTCACCGGGGAGCTGTTTTTT. The encoded protein is CASAQETGAVTGELFF. The chain carries TRBV12-5 and TRBJ2-2, with D possibly TRBD2 on 6 matching bases. V was clipped by 7 bases and J by 4 bases, with 19 bases between them. Germline loops: CDR1 LGHNT, CDR2 FRNRAP. CDR3 size: 16 residues.

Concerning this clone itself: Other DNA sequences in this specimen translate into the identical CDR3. The chain's CDR3 is CASSLTDSTYEQYF. The CDR3 DNA reads TGTGCCAGCAGCTTAACTGACTCCACATACGAGCAGTACTTC. J is TRBJ2-7 and V is TRBV11-2, with unresolved D. The V and J ends lost 2 bases and 4 bases respectively, with 12 bases between them. This CDR3 contains 14 residues. CDR1 and CDR2 from the germline V gene are SGHAT and FQNNGV.

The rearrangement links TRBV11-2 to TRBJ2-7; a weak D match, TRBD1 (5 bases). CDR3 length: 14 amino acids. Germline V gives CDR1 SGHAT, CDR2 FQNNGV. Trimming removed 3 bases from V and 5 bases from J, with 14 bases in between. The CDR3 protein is CASSFLVDNDEQYF. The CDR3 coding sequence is TGTGCCAGCAGCTTTTTAGTGGACAACGACGAGCAGTACTTC.

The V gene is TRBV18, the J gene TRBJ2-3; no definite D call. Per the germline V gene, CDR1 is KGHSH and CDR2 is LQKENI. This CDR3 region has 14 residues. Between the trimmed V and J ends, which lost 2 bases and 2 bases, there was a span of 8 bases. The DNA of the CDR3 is TGTGCCAGCTCACCATCAGCGTACACAGATACGCAGTATTTT. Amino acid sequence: CASSPSAYTDTQYF.

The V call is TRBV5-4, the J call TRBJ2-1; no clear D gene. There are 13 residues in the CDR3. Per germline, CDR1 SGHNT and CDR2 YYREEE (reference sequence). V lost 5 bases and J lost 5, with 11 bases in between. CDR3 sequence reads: CASSDIVDNEQFF. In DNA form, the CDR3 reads TGTGCCAGCAGTGACATAGTGGACAATGAGCAGTTCTTC.

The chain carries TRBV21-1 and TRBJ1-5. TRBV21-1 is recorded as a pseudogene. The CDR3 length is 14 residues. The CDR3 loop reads CASEGGASPDPQHF. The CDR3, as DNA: TGTGCCAGCGAAGGAGGGGCTTCTCCAGACCCCCAGCATTTT.

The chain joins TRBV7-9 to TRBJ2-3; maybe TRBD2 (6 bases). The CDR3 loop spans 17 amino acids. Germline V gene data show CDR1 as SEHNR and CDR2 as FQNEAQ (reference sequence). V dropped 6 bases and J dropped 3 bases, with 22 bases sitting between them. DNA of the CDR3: TGTGCCAGCAGACCTAGTTGGGGACTCGGTCGGACAGATACGCAGTATTTT. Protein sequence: CASRPSWGLGRTDTQYF.

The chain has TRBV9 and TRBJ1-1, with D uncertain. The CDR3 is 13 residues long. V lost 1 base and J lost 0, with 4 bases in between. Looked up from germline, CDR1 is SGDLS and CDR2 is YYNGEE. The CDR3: CASSVRLNTEAFF. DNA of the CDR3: TGTGCCAGCAGCGTACGTCTGAACACTGAAGCTTTCTTT.

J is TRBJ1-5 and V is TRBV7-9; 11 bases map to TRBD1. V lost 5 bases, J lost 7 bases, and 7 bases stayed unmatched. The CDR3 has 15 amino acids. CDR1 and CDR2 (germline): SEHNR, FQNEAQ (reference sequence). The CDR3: CASSEDRGLGQPQHF. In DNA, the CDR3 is TGTGCCAGCAGCGAGGACAGGGGGCTAGGCCAGCCCCAGCATTTT.

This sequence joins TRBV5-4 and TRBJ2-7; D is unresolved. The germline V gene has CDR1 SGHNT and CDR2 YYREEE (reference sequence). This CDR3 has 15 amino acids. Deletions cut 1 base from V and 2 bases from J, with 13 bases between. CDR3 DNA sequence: TGTGCCAGCAGCTTGACAGCATCCCCCGCCTACGAGCAGTACTTC. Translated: CASSLTASPAYEQYF.